One and the same sample provided the 20 T cell receptor beta chains below, sequenced in a study of blood T cell repertoires in COVID-19 (dated by TCRdb to 2019 to 2021). The receptor library was made with the immunoSEQ multiplex PCR assay. TCRdb took over this immuneACCESS table, retaining in-frame rearrangements with V and J assigned. Such tables are incomplete; in checked studies, under half of the missing clones stem from an unresolved V gene, and the remainder is unexplained. Here the sample has fewer than 110,000 clones; approximately 81% occur a single time. About 1.8% of the sample rests with the top ten. Input material: peripheral blood. Receptors originate from a woman in her 70s with active or convalescent COVID-19.

The gene calls are TRBV18 and TRBJ1-5; D unclear. The germline V gene has CDR1 KGHSH and CDR2 LQKENI. Trimming took off 2 bases at V and 4 bases at J, with 9 bases between the two ends. This CDR3 spans 14 amino acids. The CDR3 DNA follows: TGTGCCAGCTCACCATTTTCGGGTAATCAGCCCCAGCATTTT. Its protein product is CASSPFSGNQPQHF.

The V call is TRBV3-1 (or the pseudogene TRBV3-2), the J call TRBJ2-7; 12 bases align to TRBD2. This CDR3 contains 14 residues. CDR1 is LGHDT, CDR2 YNNKEL, per germline (reference sequence). V shed 2 bases and J 6 bases; nucleotides not matched to a gene: 2. The CDR3 coding sequence is TGTGCCAGCAGCCAACCGGGACTAGCGGGCGAGCAGTACTTC. Encoded protein: CASSQPGLAGEQYF.

This clone was recorded only once. This chain links TRBV2 with TRBJ1-5; tentative D call: TRBD1 (6 bases). Germline V gene lookup returns CDR1 SNHLY and CDR2 FYNNEI. The ends were cut back, 3 bases at V and 3 bases at J, with 12 bases in the middle. The CDR3 covers 15 residues. CDR3 loop: CASSDSGGPNQPQHF. The CDR3 nucleotides are TGTGCCAGCAGTGACTCCGGGGGGCCCAATCAGCCCCAGCATTTT. Using reference TRBV2 and TRBJ1-5 for the parts outside the CDR3, the full variable domain is EPEVTQTPSHQVTQMGQEVILRCVPISNHLYFYWYRQILGQKVEFLVSFYNNEISEKSEIFDDQFSVERPDGSNFTLKIRSTKLEDSAMYFCASSDSGGPNQPQHFGDGTRLSIL.

The chain's CDR3 is CASRPGGGSYNEQFF. DNA for the CDR3: TGTGCCAGCAGGCCGGGCGGGGGATCCTACAATGAGCAGTTCTTC. V and J are TRBV27 and TRBJ2-1; TRBD2 aligns across 7 bases. Trimming took 6 bases from V and 1 from J; bases not matched to a gene: 6. This CDR3 spans 15 amino acids. Germline values: CDR1 MNHEY, CDR2 SMNVEV (reference sequence).

The genes are TRBV29-1 and TRBJ2-1; D might be TRBD2 (5 bases). The CDR3 runs 15 residues. CDR1 and CDR2 (germline): SQVTM, ANQGSEA. Trimming took 1 base from V and 3 from J, leaving 13 bases between them. The CDR3 DNA reads as TGCAGCGTTGAAGGACGACGGACTTTCTACAATGAGCAGTTCTTC. Encoded protein: CSVEGRRTFYNEQFF.

The V call is TRBV11-2, the J call TRBJ2-2; D call uncertain. Germline V gene sequence: CDR1 SGHAT, CDR2 FQNNGV. The CDR3 covers 15 residues. The ends were cut back, 1 base at V and 6 bases at J, with 12 bases in the middle. The CDR3 is CASSLGVSVAGELFF. The CDR3 DNA is TGTGCCAGCAGCTTAGGCGTGAGTGTGGCCGGGGAGCTGTTTTTT.

The sample holds one count of this clone. V usage is TRBV15 and J usage is TRBJ2-7; TRBD1 might be the D (6 bases). V was trimmed by 2 bases and J by 4 bases, leaving 21 bases between them. The CDR3 length is 17 residues. CDR1 is LNHNV and CDR2 is YYDKDF in the germline V gene (reference sequence). The CDR3 DNA is TGTGCCACCAGCAGATTCAAACAGGGACCTCAAATTTACGAGCAGTACTTC. It translates to CATSRFKQGPQIYEQYF.

The count of this clone is one. The genes are TRBV18 and TRBJ1-3; no clear D. In germline, CDR1 is KGHSH, CDR2 LQKENI. V lost 3 bases to trimming and J lost 0 bases, with 6 bases between them. The length of the CDR3 is 14 residues. CDR3 nucleotide sequence: TGTGCCAGCTCACCCAACTCCTCTGGAAACACCATATATTTT. This codes for CASSPNSSGNTIYF.

This chain uses TRBV3-1 (or the pseudogene TRBV3-2) with TRBJ2-1; 7 positions agree with TRBD2. The length of the CDR3 is 14 residues. Germline V CDR1 and CDR2: LGHDT, YNNKEL (reference sequence). Unmatched junction bases numbered 3, after V lost 0 bases and J lost 7 bases. In DNA form, the CDR3 reads TGTGCCAGCAGCCAAGATGCTAGCGGTAATGAGCAGTTCTTC. This translates into CASSQDASGNEQFF.

V is TRBV6-2 or TRBV6-3 and J is TRBJ2-1; D is perhaps TRBD2 (6 bases). Germline CDR1 reads MNHEY; CDR2 reads SVGEGT. V was clipped by 2 bases and J by 6 bases, with 11 bases between them. The CDR3 is 14 residues long. CDR3 in DNA: TGTGCCAGCAGTTACACAGAGACTAGCAATGAGCAGTTCTTC. Amino acids: CASSYTETSNEQFF.

This clone was seen a single time. The rearrangement joins TRBV11-3 to TRBJ1-1; tentatively, D is TRBD1 (5 bases). The V gene lost 1 base and the J gene lost 4 bases, with 13 bases spanning the gap. The CDR3 is 15 amino acids. Germline-derived CDR1 and CDR2 are SGHNT and YENEEA. CDR3 in amino acids: CASSLVGGRGTEAFF. DNA for the CDR3: TGTGCCAGCAGCTTAGTCGGGGGTAGGGGCACTGAAGCTTTCTTT.

CDR3 amino acids: CAWSVRGSGAYEQYF. The DNA of the CDR3 is TGTGCCTGGAGTGTACGGGGAAGCGGGGCCTACGAGCAGTACTTC. This chain joins TRBV30 and TRBJ2-7; 7 bases match TRBD2. Germline trimming cut 0 bases from V and 2 bases from J; bases unmatched to any gene: 7. This CDR3 has 15 residues. Germline V gives CDR1 GTSNPN, CDR2 SVGIG (reference sequence).

The chain is built from TRBV2 and TRBJ2-1; 9 nucleotides line up with TRBD2. J gave up 9 bases and V 7 bases, and 22 bases lay outside the gene matches. The CDR3 length is 18 residues. CDR1 and CDR2 from the germline V gene are SNHLY and FYNNEI. CDR3 in amino acids: CASKAPPGRGTSYLEQFF. In DNA, the CDR3 is TGTGCCAGCAAAGCCCCTCCGGGACGAGGGACTAGCTACCTTGAGCAGTTCTTC.

This clone was found a few times. The chain links TRBV5-1 to TRBJ2-7; 8 nucleotides align to TRBD2. From germline, CDR1 is SGHRS and CDR2 YFSETQ. V lost 4 bases, J lost 0 bases, and 6 bases stayed unmatched. This CDR3 is built from 15 residues. CDR3: CASSRSGDFSYEQYF. DNA for the CDR3: TGCGCCAGCAGCCGTAGCGGGGATTTCTCCTACGAGCAGTACTTC.

The gene calls are TRBV19 and TRBJ1-3; 9 positions match TRBD1. The V gene's germline CDR1 is LNHDA and CDR2 SQIVND (reference sequence). CDR3 length: 16 residues. V shed 7 bases, J shed 4 bases, and the junction held 11 bases outside the gene matches. The CDR3 reads CASTTRGQGDGNTIYF. DNA for the CDR3: TGTGCCAGTACCACGAGGGGACAGGGTGACGGAAACACCATATATTTT. The entire variable domain, with the rest obtained from reference TRBV19 and TRBJ1-3, is as follows: DGGITQSPKYLFRKEGQNVTLSCEQNLNHDAMYWYRQDPGQGLRLIYYSQIVNDFQKGDIAEGYSVSREKKESFPLTVTSAQKNPTAFYLCASTTRGQGDGNTIYFGEGSWLTVV.

The chain recombines TRBV18 with TRBJ1-2, with 7 bases matching TRBD1. The CDR3 contains 14 residues. Germline V lookup: CDR1 KGHSH, CDR2 LQKENI. J lost 2 bases, V lost 5 bases, and 5 bases had no gene match. The CDR3 nucleotides are TGTGCCAGCTCAGAGGGACAGTTGAACTATGGCTACACCTTC. Translated, it gives CASSEGQLNYGYTF.

By its share, this clone is medium-sized. This sequence joins TRBV7-6 and TRBJ2-1, with D possibly being TRBD1 (6 bases). Deletions cut 1 base from V and 7 bases from J, with 14 bases between. Germline assignment: CDR1 SGHVS and CDR2 FNYEAQ. CDR3 length: 15 residues. The CDR3 protein is CASSLETGLLNEQFF. DNA for the CDR3: TGTGCCAGCAGCTTAGAGACAGGATTGCTTAATGAGCAGTTCTTC.

The V gene is TRBV30, the J gene TRBJ1-6; TRBD1 matches 8 bases. Germline CDR1 GTSNPN, CDR2 SVGIG (reference sequence). V was pared by 1 base and J by 7 bases, with 6 bases of the junction left unmatched. The CDR3 is 15 residues long. CDR3 nucleotide sequence: TGTGCCTGGAGTGAGTGGGACAGGCGAAATTCACCCCTCCACTTT. It yields the protein CAWSEWDRRNSPLHF.

The chain joins TRBV20-1 to TRBJ1-5; 10 bases are shared with TRBD1. Germline assignment: CDR1 DFQATT and CDR2 SNEGSKA (reference sequence). The junction had 10 bases not matched to a gene; V was cut back by 3 bases and J by 2 bases. CDR3 length equals 17 residues. The chain's CDR3 is CSASSDRGLFGNQPQHF. The CDR3 bases are TGCAGTGCTAGTTCCGACAGGGGGCTTTTTGGCAATCAGCCCCAGCATTTT.

This chain joins TRBV12-5 and TRBJ1-6; D call uncertain. V was pared by 0 bases and J by 7 bases, with 4 bases between. The CDR3 is 13 residues long. CDR1 LGHNT and CDR2 FRNRAP come from the germline V gene. In DNA, the CDR3 is TGTGCTAGTGGTTTGGTACGGAATTCACCCCTCCACTTT. It specifies CASGLVRNSPLHF. Supplemented by reference TRBV12-5 and TRBJ1-6, the full variable domain reads DARVTQTPRHKVTEMGQEVTMRCQPILGHNTVFWYRQTMMQGLELLAYFRNRAPLDDSGMPKDRFSAEMPDATLATLKIQPSEPRDSAVYFCASGLVRNSPLHFGNGTRLTVT.